Listed below are T cell receptor beta chains from one sample, sequenced in a study of STAT3 mutations in large granular lymphocyte leukemia. Using immunoSEQ multiplex PCR, the repertoire was profiled, and TCRdb retains in-frame clones only, with some absent. The sample records about 10,000 clones, 88% being singletons. Source material: peripheral blood mononuclear cells. The receptors were gathered from a man in his 60s with T-cell large granular lymphocyte leukemia. Some clones in this sample may be carry-over from other donors' samples. CDR3s include the opening cysteine and the closing phenylalanine or tryptophan. The order of the fields is CDR3 protein, CDR3 length, V gene, clone size, J gene. The size entry is marked missing in some rows and otherwise reads once, few, many or a size class.

CASSQLQGVKGEKLFF | 16 | TRBV4-3 | - | TRBJ1-4
CASSGRTSGGGEQYF | 15 | TRBV6-6 | - | TRBJ2-7
CASSLGQSSNQPQHF | 15 | TRBV5-1 | - | TRBJ1-5
CATSQTGGANTQYF | 14 | TRBV15 | once | TRBJ2-3
CASSPGQGLTDTQYF | 15 | TRBV5-1 | - | TRBJ2-3
CASSIGQPDRGGGYTF | 16 | TRBV5-1 | - | TRBJ1-2
CASSLGELPNEKLFF | 15 | TRBV5-1 | - | TRBJ1-4
CASSRDPPIQYF | 12 | TRBV5-4 | - | TRBJ2-5
CASSFWTGASTDTQYF | 16 | TRBV5-4 | - | TRBJ2-3
CASSLAGPFSGRGQETQYF | 19 | TRBV5-1 | - | TRBJ2-5
CASSPPNPQRESDTQYF | 17 | TRBV7-6 | - | TRBJ2-3
CAWRPGLEVDTQYF | 14 | TRBV30 | - | TRBJ2-3
CASSQVGGVGFAETQYF | 17 | TRBV4-3 | - | TRBJ2-5
CAWSVHRGKGTQYF | 14 | TRBV30 | - | TRBJ2-5
CASSLARGGEQYF | 13 | TRBV19 | - | TRBJ2-7
CASSLPGASGLYNEQFF | 17 | TRBV7-9 | - | TRBJ2-1
CSVRQGINEQYF | 12 | TRBV29-1 | - | TRBJ2-7
CAWAGLADEQFF | 12 | TRBV30 | - | TRBJ2-1
CAGIQTGGETQYF | 13 | TRBV7-9 | - | TRBJ2-5
CASSRGAAGYNEQFF | 15 | TRBV27 | - | TRBJ2-1
CASSEGAKNTEAFF | 14 | TRBV6-1 | - | TRBJ1-1
CASSPQGRGTEAFF | 14 | TRBV25-1 | - | TRBJ1-1
CASSPGLAEKTQYF | 14 | TRBV18 | once | TRBJ2-5
CASSQAGQRGGELFF | 15 | TRBV4-2 | - | TRBJ2-2
CASRQGEINYEQYF | 14 | TRBV7-9 | - | TRBJ2-7
CASSLNGRGYTF | 12 | TRBV7-2 | - | TRBJ1-2
CASSLGQGNYGYTF | 14 | TRBV27 | once | TRBJ1-2
CASSVGRDTQYF | 12 | TRBV6-1 | - | TRBJ2-3
CAWSGGQNTEAFF | 13 | TRBV30 | - | TRBJ1-1
CASSLRVQREGRGGELFF | 18 | TRBV4-3 | - | TRBJ2-2